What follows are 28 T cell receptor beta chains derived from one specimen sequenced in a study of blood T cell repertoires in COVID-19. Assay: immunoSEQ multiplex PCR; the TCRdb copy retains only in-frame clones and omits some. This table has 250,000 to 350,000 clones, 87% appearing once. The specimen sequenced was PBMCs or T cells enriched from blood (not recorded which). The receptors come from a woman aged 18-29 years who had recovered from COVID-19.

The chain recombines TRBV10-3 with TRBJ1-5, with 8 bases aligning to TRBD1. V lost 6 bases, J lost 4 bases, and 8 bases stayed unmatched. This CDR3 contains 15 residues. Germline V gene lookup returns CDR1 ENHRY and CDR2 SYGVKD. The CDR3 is CAIRSGGGSNQPQHF. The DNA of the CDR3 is TGTGCCATCAGGTCAGGGGGCGGAAGTAATCAGCCCCAGCATTTT.

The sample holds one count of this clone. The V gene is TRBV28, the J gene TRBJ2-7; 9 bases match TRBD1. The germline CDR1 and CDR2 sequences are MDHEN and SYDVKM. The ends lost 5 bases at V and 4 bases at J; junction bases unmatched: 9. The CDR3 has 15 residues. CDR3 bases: TGTGCCAGCAGTCCGTTACAGGGGGCTTGGTACGAGCAGTACTTC. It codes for CASSPLQGAWYEQYF.

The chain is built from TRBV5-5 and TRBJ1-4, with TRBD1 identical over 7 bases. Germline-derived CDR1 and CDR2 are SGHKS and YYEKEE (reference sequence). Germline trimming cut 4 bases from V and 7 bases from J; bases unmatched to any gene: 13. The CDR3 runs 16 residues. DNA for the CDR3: TGTGCCAGCAGCCCGGACACAGGGGCTTTACTTGAAAAACTGTTTTTT. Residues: CASSPDTGALLEKLFF.

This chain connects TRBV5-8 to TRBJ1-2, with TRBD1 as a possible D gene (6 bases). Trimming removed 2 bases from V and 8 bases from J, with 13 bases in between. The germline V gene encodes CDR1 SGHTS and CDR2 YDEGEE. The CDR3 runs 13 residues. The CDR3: CASSFRGRGGYTF. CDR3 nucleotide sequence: TGTGCCAGCAGCTTCAGGGGCCGAGGGGGCTACACCTTC.

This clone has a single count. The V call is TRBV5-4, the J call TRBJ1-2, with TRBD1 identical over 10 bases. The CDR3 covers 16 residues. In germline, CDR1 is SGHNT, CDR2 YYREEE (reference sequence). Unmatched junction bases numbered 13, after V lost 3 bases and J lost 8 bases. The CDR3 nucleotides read TGTGCCAGCAGCTCCAGGGGAGGGACAGGGGCGTACGGCTACACCTTC. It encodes CASSSRGGTGAYGYTF.

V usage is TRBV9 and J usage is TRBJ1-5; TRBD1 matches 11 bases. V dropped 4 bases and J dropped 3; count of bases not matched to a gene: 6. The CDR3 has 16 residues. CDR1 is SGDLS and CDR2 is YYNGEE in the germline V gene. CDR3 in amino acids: CASSPGQGANNQPQHF. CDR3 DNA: TGTGCCAGCAGCCCCGGACAGGGGGCGAACAATCAGCCCCAGCATTTT.

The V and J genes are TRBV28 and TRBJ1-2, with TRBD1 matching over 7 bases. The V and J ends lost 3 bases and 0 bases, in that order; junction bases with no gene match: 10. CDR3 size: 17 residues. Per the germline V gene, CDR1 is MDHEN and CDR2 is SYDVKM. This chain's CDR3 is CASSLYFDREANYGYTF. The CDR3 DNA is TGTGCCAGCAGTTTGTATTTCGACAGGGAAGCTAACTATGGCTACACCTTC.

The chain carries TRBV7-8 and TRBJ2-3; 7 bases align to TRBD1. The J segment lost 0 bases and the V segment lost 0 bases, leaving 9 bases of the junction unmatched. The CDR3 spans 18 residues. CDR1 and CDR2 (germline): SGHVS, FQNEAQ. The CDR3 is CASSLAAPGTDSTDTQYF. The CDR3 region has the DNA TGTGCCAGCAGCTTAGCCGCCCCCGGGACAGACAGCACAGATACGCAGTATTTT.

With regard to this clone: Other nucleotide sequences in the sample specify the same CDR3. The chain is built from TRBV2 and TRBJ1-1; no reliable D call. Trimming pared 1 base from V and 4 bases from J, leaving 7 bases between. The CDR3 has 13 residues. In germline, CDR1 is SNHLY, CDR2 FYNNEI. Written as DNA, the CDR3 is TGTGCCAGCAGTGAAGGGCCAGGCACTGAAGCTTTCTTT. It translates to CASSEGPGTEAFF.

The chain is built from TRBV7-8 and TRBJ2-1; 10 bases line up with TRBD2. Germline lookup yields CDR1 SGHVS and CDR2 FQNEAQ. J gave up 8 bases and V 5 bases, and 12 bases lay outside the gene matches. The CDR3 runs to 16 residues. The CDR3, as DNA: TGTGCCAGCAGCCTCCTTCCGGGACTAGCGAGGGATGAGCAGTTCTTC. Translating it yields CASSLLPGLARDEQFF.

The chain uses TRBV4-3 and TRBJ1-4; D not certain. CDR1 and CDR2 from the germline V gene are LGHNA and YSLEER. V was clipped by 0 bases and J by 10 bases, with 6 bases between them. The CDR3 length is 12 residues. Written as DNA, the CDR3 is TGCGCCAGCAGCCAAGACGCCGGAAAACTGTTTTTT. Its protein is CASSQDAGKLFF.

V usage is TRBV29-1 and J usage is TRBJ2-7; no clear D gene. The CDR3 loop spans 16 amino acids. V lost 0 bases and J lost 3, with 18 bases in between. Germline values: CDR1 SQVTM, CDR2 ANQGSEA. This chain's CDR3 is CSVEDPELESGYEQYF. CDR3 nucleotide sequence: TGCAGCGTTGAAGATCCCGAGCTCGAATCTGGCTACGAGCAGTACTTC.

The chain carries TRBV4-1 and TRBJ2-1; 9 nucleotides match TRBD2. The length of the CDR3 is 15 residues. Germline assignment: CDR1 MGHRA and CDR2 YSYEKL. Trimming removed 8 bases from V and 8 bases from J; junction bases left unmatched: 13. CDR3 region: CASAFGGLAMHEQFF. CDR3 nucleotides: TGCGCCAGCGCCTTTGGGGGACTAGCAATGCATGAGCAGTTCTTC.

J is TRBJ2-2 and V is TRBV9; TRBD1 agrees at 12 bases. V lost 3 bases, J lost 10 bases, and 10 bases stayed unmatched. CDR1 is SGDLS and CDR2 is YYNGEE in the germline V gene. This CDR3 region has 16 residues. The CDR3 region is CASSDRDRGRHVELFF. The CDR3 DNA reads TGTGCCAGCAGCGACCGGGACAGGGGGCGCCATGTGGAGCTGTTTTTT.

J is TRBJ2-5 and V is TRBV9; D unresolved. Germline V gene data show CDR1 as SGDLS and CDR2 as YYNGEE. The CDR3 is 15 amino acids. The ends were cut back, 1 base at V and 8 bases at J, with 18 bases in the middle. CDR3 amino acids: CASSVSPNPPVTQYF. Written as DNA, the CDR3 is TGTGCCAGCAGCGTAAGCCCCAATCCCCCTGTAACCCAGTACTTC. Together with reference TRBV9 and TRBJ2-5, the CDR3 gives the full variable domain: DSGVTQTPKHLITATGQRVTLRCSPRSGDLSVYWYQQSLDQGLQFLIQYYNGEERAKGNILERFSAQQFPDLHSELNLSSLELGDSALYFCASSVSPNPPVTQYFGPGTRLLVL.

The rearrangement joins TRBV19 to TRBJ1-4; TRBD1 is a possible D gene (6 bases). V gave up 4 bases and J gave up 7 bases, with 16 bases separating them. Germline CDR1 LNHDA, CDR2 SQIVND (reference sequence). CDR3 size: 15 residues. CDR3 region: CASSTRTAWSEKLFF. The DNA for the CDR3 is TGTGCCAGTAGTACCCGGACAGCTTGGAGTGAAAAACTGTTTTTT.

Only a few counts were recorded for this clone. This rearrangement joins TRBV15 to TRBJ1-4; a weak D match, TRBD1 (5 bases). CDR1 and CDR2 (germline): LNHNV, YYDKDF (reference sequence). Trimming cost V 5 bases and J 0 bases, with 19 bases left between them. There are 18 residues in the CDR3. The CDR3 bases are TGTGCCACCAGCTTACGACGGCAGGGCGTTGCAACTAATGAAAAACTGTTTTTT. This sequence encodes CATSLRRQGVATNEKLFF.

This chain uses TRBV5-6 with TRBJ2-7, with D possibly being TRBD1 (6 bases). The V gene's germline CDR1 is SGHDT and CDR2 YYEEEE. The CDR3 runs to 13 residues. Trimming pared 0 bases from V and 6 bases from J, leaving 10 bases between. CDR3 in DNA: TGTGCCAGCAGCTTGGAACTCAGGGGCGAGCAGTACTTC. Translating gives CASSLELRGEQYF.

CDR3 in amino acids: CASSPSYSYEQYF. The CDR3, as DNA: TGTGCCAGCAGCCCCTCTTATTCCTACGAGCAGTACTTC. The V gene is TRBV11-2, the J gene TRBJ2-7; no clear D. The CDR3 covers 13 residues. Trimming left V 5 bases short and J 1 base short, with 9 bases between. Per the germline V gene, CDR1 is SGHAT and CDR2 is FQNNGV.

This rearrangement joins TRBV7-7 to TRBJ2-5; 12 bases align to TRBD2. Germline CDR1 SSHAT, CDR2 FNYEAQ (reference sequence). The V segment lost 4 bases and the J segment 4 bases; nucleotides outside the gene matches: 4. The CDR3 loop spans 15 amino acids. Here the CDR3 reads CASSSSGGAPETQYF. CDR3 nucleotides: TGTGCCAGCAGCTCTAGCGGGGGGGCCCCAGAGACCCAGTACTTC.

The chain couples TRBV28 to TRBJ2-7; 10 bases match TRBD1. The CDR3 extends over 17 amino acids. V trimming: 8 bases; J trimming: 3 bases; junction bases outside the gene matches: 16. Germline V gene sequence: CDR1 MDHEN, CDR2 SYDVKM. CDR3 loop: CASLGTGETSGHYEQYF. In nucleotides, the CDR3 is TGTGCCAGCCTAGGGACAGGGGAGACCAGTGGCCACTACGAGCAGTACTTC.

CDR3 DNA sequence: TGTGCCAGCAGCTTAGTATCTTCTCTGGCCCGATCCTATAATTCACCCCTCCACTTT. This gives the protein CASSLVSSLARSYNSPLHF. The V and J genes are TRBV7-2 and TRBJ1-6; D uncertain. Germline assignment: CDR1 SGHTA and CDR2 FQGNSA. V was pared by 1 base and J by 1 base, with 17 bases between. The CDR3 spans 19 residues. The full variable domain, rest sourced from reference TRBV7-2 and TRBJ1-6, is GAGVSQSPSNKVTEKGKDVELRCDPISGHTALYWYRQSLGQGLEFLIYFQGNSAPDKSGLPSDRFSAERTGGSVSTLTIQRTQQEDSAVYLCASSLVSSLARSYNSPLHFGNGTRLTVT.

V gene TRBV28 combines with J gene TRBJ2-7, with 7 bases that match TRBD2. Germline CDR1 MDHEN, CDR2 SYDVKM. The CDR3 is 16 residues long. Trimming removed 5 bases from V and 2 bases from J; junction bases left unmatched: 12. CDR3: CASSPNRRGTTYEQYF. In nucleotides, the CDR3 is TGTGCCAGCAGTCCCAACCGGCGGGGGACTACCTACGAGCAGTACTTC.

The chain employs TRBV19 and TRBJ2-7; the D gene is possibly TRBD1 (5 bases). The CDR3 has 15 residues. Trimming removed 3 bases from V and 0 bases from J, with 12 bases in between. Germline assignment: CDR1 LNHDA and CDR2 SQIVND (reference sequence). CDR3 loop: CASSMGRASSYEQYF. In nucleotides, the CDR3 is TGTGCCAGTAGTATGGGCAGGGCTAGCTCCTACGAGCAGTACTTC.

The CDR3 sequence: CASSPSSSGRTYEQYF. The CDR3 bases are TGTGCCAGCAGCCCGTCGAGCAGCGGGAGAACCTACGAGCAGTACTTC. The chain recombines TRBV7-2 with TRBJ2-7; TRBD2 agrees at 8 bases. Germline V gene sequence: CDR1 SGHTA, CDR2 FQGNSA. V lost 5 bases and J lost 2; bases outside the gene matches: 11. The CDR3 sequence is 16 residues long.

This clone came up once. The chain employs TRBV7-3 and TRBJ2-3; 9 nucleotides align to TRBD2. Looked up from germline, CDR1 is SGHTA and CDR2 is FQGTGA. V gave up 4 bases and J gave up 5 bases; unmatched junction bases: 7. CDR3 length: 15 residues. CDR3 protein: CASSSPAGGLDTQYF. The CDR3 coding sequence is TGTGCCAGCAGCTCACCCGCGGGAGGGTTAGATACGCAGTATTTT.

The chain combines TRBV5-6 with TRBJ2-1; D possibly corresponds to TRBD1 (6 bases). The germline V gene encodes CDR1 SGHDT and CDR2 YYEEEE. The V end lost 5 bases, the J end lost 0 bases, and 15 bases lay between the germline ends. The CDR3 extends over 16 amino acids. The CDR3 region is CASSFLTGSSYNEQFF. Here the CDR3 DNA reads TGTGCCAGCAGTTTTCTCACAGGGAGCTCCTACAATGAGCAGTTCTTC.

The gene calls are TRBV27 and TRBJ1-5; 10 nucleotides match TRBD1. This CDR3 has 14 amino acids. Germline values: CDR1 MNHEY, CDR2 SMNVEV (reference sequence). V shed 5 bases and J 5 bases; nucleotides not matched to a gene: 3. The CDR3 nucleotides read TGTGCCAGCAGTCAGGGACAGGGGTATCAGCCCCAGCATTTT. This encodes CASSQGQGYQPQHF.